The present T cell receptor beta chain was sequenced within a study of graft-versus-host responses after intestinal transplantation. CDR3 length equals 13 residues. CDR1 is ENHRY and CDR2 is SYGVKD in the germline V gene. Losses at the gene ends were 6 bases for V and 3 bases for J; bases not matched to a gene: 5. Assay: immunoSEQ multiplex PCR; the TCRdb copy retains only in-frame clones and omits some. Of about 97,000 clones in the sample, around 92% were seen once. Concerning this clone: Antigen unknown.

The V gene is TRBV10-3, the J gene TRBJ2-7; 7 bases map to TRBD1. The receptor was derived from a human donor who was the organ donor for an intestinal transplant. The specimen was unstimulated CD8+ T cells sorted from spleen or lymph node cells, collected before transplant. The CDR3 spells CAIRRDSFYEQYF. CDR3 bases: TGTGCCATCAGGAGGGACAGTTTCTACGAGCAGTACTTC.